This T cell receptor beta chain was sequenced for a study of patients and donors after allogeneic stem cell transplantation. This clonotype has a handful of counts. TCRdb re-derived calls from the RT-PCR reads in MiXCR, one entry per CDR3 protein. The sample shows about a million distinct CDR3 sequences, approximately 18% of them seen only once. Germline V gives CDR1 SGHRS, CDR2 YFSETQ. The CDR3 length is 15 residues. V was cut by 1 base and J by 0 bases, with 10 bases left in between. The genes are TRBV5-1 and TRBJ2-5; TRBD1 might be the D (6 bases). This TCR came from a human donor who was either an allogeneic HSCT recipient or a stem cell or donor lymphocyte infusion donor (not recorded which). It is not recorded whose cells these are; they may come from a transplant donor. The specimen was blood, either unsorted or a sorted T cell fraction (not recorded which). The CDR3 sequence is CASSLLGANQETQYF. The CDR3 bases are TGCGCCAGCAGCTTGTTGGGGGCTAACCAAGAGACCCAGTACTTC.